This T cell receptor beta chain stems from a study of T cells after yellow fever vaccination. V was cut by 6 bases and J by 3 bases, with 9 bases left in between. Germline V gene lookup returns CDR1 MNHEY and CDR2 SVGEGT. This CDR3 region has 12 residues. Production of TCR cDNA was by 5'RACE template switching, which also added a universal primer site and UMIs. From the 5' RACE reads, TCRdb called clonotypes with MiXCR, one entry per CDR3 protein. The sample carries some 350,000 distinct CDR3 sequences, roughly 4.3% recorded once. This receptor was taken from a man aged 18 to 29 who received the YFV17D yellow fever vaccine. The genes are TRBV6-2 or TRBV6-3 and TRBJ2-7; TRBD1 might be the D (6 bases). The sequencing used PBMCs, collected 5 days after the yellow fever booster vaccination. The CDR3: CASSHRDYEQYV. The CDR3 nucleotides are TGTGCCAGCAGCCACAGGGACTACGAGCAGTACGTC.